The rows below give T cell receptor beta chains drawn from one sample of a study of cytomegalovirus exposure and HLA in healthy donors. Repertoires were generated with immunoSEQ multiplex PCR, while TCRdb's copy carries only in-frame clones and drops some. The sample shows under 200,000 clones, about 80% of them seen only once. Specimen: PBMCs. The receptors here all came from a woman in her fifties or sixties in good health and CMV-seronegative. Each CDR3 is given without its conserved first and last residue. The order of the fields is V gene, J gene, CDR3 protein.

V gene: TRBV30
J gene: TRBJ2-7
CDR3 protein: AWRRGGLSYEQY

V gene: TRBV7-3
J gene: TRBJ1-1
CDR3 protein: ASSSTGNTEAF

V gene: TRBV13
J gene: .
CDR3 protein: ASSLERYEQY

V gene: TRBV6-6
J gene: TRBJ1-2
CDR3 protein: ASSYSEDGYT

V gene: TRBV10-3
J gene: TRBJ1-1
CDR3 protein: AISEPGQEGPAEAF

V gene: TRBV28
J gene: TRBJ2-1
CDR3 protein: ASSLAGTGLNEQF

V gene: TRBV6-1
J gene: TRBJ1-3
CDR3 protein: ASSLGAYSGNTIY

V gene: TRBV25-1
J gene: TRBJ2-2
CDR3 protein: AAAAQGDTGELF

V gene: TRBV9
J gene: TRBJ2-3
CDR3 protein: ASSGGSTDTQY

V gene: TRBV19
J gene: TRBJ1-4
CDR3 protein: ASSQQTTNEKLF

V gene: TRBV7-3
J gene: TRBJ2-2
CDR3 protein: ASSSAGTVNTGELF

V gene: TRBV7-2
J gene: .
CDR3 protein: ASSLVGRAHEQY

V gene: TRBV9
J gene: TRBJ2-3
CDR3 protein: ASRPSGSSTDTQY

V gene: TRBV5-6
J gene: TRBJ2-7
CDR3 protein: ASSLSGVKQY

V gene: TRBV7-9
J gene: TRBJ2-7
CDR3 protein: ASSTGQGYEQY

V gene: TRBV9
J gene: TRBJ2-7
CDR3 protein: ASSLPPGKY

V gene: TRBV9
J gene: TRBJ2-2
CDR3 protein: ASSVGTSTGELF

V gene: TRBV4-3
J gene: TRBJ1-1
CDR3 protein: ASSQADGLRGPEAF

V gene: TRBV7-9
J gene: TRBJ1-2
CDR3 protein: ASSPRQGSGGYT

V gene: TRBV28
J gene: TRBJ1-5
CDR3 protein: ASRPLGTGNQPQH

V gene: TRBV15
J gene: TRBJ1-4
CDR3 protein: ATRKDRVGEKLF

V gene: TRBV19
J gene: TRBJ2-1
CDR3 protein: ASSNNPGQGTYNEQF

V gene: TRBV7-5
J gene: TRBJ2-7
CDR3 protein: ARSSSPGQLFVLY

V gene: TRBV7-2
J gene: TRBJ1-1
CDR3 protein: ASSPREVTEAF

V gene: TRBV2
J gene: TRBJ2-7
CDR3 protein: ASSGGGGVYEQY

V gene: TRBV7-2
J gene: TRBJ1-2
CDR3 protein: ASSLGGQGGYT

V gene: TRBV7-3
J gene: TRBJ2-2
CDR3 protein: ASSSTGNTGELF

V gene: TRBV2
J gene: .
CDR3 protein: ASETSVYEQY

V gene: TRBV18
J gene: TRBJ1-5
CDR3 protein: ASSPADNQPQH

V gene: TRBV7-9
J gene: TRBJ2-3
CDR3 protein: ASTINRESSSTDTQY

V gene: TRBV4-3
J gene: TRBJ2-5
CDR3 protein: ASSQARPTSGQETQY

V gene: TRBV28
J gene: TRBJ2-7
CDR3 protein: ASSSPGQTYEQY

V gene: TRBV28
J gene: TRBJ1-2
CDR3 protein: ASSYGRGMGYGYT

V gene: TRBV5-1
J gene: TRBJ2-5
CDR3 protein: ASSGLGAEKETQY

V gene: TRBV19
J gene: TRBJ1-1
CDR3 protein: ASTRSTVNTEAF

V gene: TRBV10-3
J gene: TRBJ2-1
CDR3 protein: AISEGRGRSSTGF

V gene: TRBV5-4
J gene: TRBJ2-7
CDR3 protein: ASSFPTAYEQY

V gene: TRBV2
J gene: TRBJ2-3
CDR3 protein: ASSGQRSSTDTQY

V gene: TRBV29-1
J gene: .
CDR3 protein: SVLAGGTYEQY

V gene: TRBV7-2
J gene: TRBJ1-2
CDR3 protein: ASSYQGTPD

V gene: TRBV4-3
J gene: TRBJ2-2
CDR3 protein: ASSAGGGRAGELF

V gene: TRBV2
J gene: TRBJ2-2
CDR3 protein: ASSEGLAGGELF

V gene: TRBV5-1
J gene: TRBJ2-3
CDR3 protein: ASSTGSSYTDTQY

V gene: TRBV2
J gene: TRBJ2-7
CDR3 protein: ASSFTGYYEQY

V gene: TRBV2
J gene: TRBJ2-7
CDR3 protein: ASRGDRNSYEQY

V gene: TRBV28
J gene: .
CDR3 protein: ASSFNRREQY

V gene: TRBV5-4
J gene: TRBJ1-6
CDR3 protein: ASSPVAGQGAGSPLH

V gene: TRBV14
J gene: TRBJ1-2
CDR3 protein: ASSPGQSYGYT

V gene: TRBV2
J gene: TRBJ2-4
CDR3 protein: ASGPGVNIQY